The 3 T cell receptor beta chains reported below all come from one sample, sequenced in a study of OX40 agonist ivuxolimab in advanced cancers. Method: immunoSEQ multiplex PCR; TCRdb's copy keeps in-frame clones and lacks some. The top ten hold around 0.51% of the sample, which has tens of thousands of clones, 90% seen once. This specimen was CD4+ or CD8+ T cells sorted from blood, taken in a trial of the OX40 agonist ivuxolimab. These receptors were collected from an adult with an advanced solid tumor such as melanoma, head and neck, liver or kidney cancer.

V and J are TRBV7-9 and TRBJ2-5; D is unclear. V gave up 1 base and J gave up 5 bases, with 8 bases separating them. Germline CDR1 is SEHNR and CDR2 is FQNEAQ (reference sequence). This CDR3 spans 13 amino acids. The CDR3, as DNA: TGTGCCAGCAGCTTAGAGTCATCGGAGACCCAGTACTTC. Translation gives CASSLESSETQYF.

The chain uses TRBV6-6 and TRBJ2-1, with D tentatively TRBD2 (6 bases). Germline lookup yields CDR1 MNHNY and CDR2 SVGAGI (reference sequence). The CDR3 is made up of 16 amino acids. Trimming left V 1 base short and J 3 bases short, with 13 bases between. The CDR3 bases are TGTGCCAGCAGTTACTGGGTTAGGAGGGACTACAATGAGCAGTTCTTC. Translated, it gives CASSYWVRRDYNEQFF.

The chain joins TRBV30 to TRBJ1-2; 9 nucleotides line up with TRBD1. Germline V gene sequence: CDR1 GTSNPN, CDR2 SVGIG (reference sequence). The ends lost 5 bases at V and 2 bases at J; junction bases unmatched: 3. CDR3 length: 13 amino acids. The CDR3 DNA is TGTGCCTGGGCGGGACAGGGAAACTATGGCTACACCTTC. It is translated as CAWAGQGNYGYTF.